This TCR beta chain came from a study of CD4 T cells in relation to SARS-CoV-2 and coronaviruses. Germline lookup yields CDR1 LNHNV and CDR2 YYDKDF (reference sequence). The CDR3 runs to 14 residues. V shed 5 bases and J shed 6 bases, with 13 bases lying between them. Method: immunoSEQ multiplex PCR; TCRdb's copy keeps in-frame clones and lacks some. The sample comprises about 35,000 clones, roughly 80% of which are singletons, and around 7% rests with the top ten. For this clone: The antigen is not known.

The chain links TRBV15 to TRBJ1-4; no clear D gene. Sequences were obtained from naive CD4+ T cells from PBMCs, cultured in vitro. Subset given: naive CD4+ T cells isolated by negative enrichment. This receptor was taken from an adult with COVID-19. CDR3 in DNA: TGTGCCACCAGCGACGGACCGATGGATGAAAAACTGTTTTTT. This sequence encodes CATSDGPMDEKLFF.